Described below is a single T cell receptor (beta chain) sequence and its context. This record belongs to a study of T cell changes during pregnancy in multiple sclerosis. V lost 2 bases to trimming and J lost 3 bases; unmatched junction nucleotides: 1. CDR3 size: 13 residues. Germline loops: CDR1 MNHNY, CDR2 SVGAGI (reference sequence). Generated by immunoSEQ multiplex PCR, the TCRdb table keeps only in-frame clones and is missing some. The repertoire holds 75,000 to 95,000 clones, with 85% to 95% as singletons. This TCR came from a female donor with multiple sclerosis, enrolled in a pregnancy study. The chain recombines TRBV6-6 with TRBJ2-7; 7 bases fit TRBD1. The sample consisted of peripheral blood, taken before pregnancy. The CDR3 protein is CASSYGTVYEQYF. The CDR3 DNA is TGTGCCAGCAGTTACGGGACAGTCTACGAGCAGTACTTC.